The entry that follows covers one T cell receptor beta chain sequence. At least ten counts were recorded for this clonotype. Its antigen has not been determined. No base qualities exist here, and no much larger clone lies one base off it. Library generation was performed with PCR. The reads were generated on an Illumina HiSeq 2500. To normalize quantification of the TCRbeta repertoire, the TCR libraries were built with molecular barcoding that relied on unique molecular identifiers. TCRdb handled the public reads itself, with Q25 trimming in fastp and clone calling in MiXCR, and kept productive beta chains. Rows merge per CDR3 protein into single entries with the most common DNA and genes. Across this sample there are approximately 32,000 distinct CDR3 sequences, with 6% to 8.5% seen only once. 27% of the sample is taken by the ten largest. Including the terminal cysteine and phenylalanine, the CDR3 comprises 15 residues. The CDR3 DNA has 45 bases and is translated from base 1. Per the germline V gene, MNHEY is the CDR1 and SVGEGT is the CDR2. V has 3 bases trimmed and J has 4 bases trimmed; junction bases matching no gene number 7.

The data belong to a study of T-cell reconstitution after alpha-beta-depleted transplantation in children (dated by TCRdb to about 2016). Looking at the study overall: The study quantitatively tracked T-cell immune reconstitution after TCRalphabeta/CD19-depleted allogeneic hematopoietic cell transplantation in children using TCR repertoire profiling.

Results the study describes overall, beyond this receptor: Over the following months the frequencies of hyperexpanded clones went down, and after one year T-cell counts and TCRbeta diversity were mostly credited to newly produced T cells. In some patients, high TCRbeta diversity at day 60 was attributed to recipient T cells and intrathymic progenitors that had survived conditioning. The apparently early alphabetaT-cell count recovery about two months after transplant was reportedly dependent on only several hundred rapidly expanded clones derived from non-depleted graft cells.

According to the study, the label for this sample's time point signals: day 60 (about 2 months) after transplantation. The treatment or condition label for this specimen denotes: allogeneic hematopoietic cell transplantation with graft depleted of TCRalphabeta T cells and CD19 B cells. The children who served as transplant recipients had been given grafts of TCRalphabeta/CD19-depleted allogeneic hematopoietic cells. The sequenced sample was peripheral blood, obtained 60 days after TCRalphabeta/CD19-depleted stem cell transplant. This TCR came from a child younger than two who had a stem cell transplant for acute myeloid leukemia, so the T cells may come from the graft donor. This chain joins TRBV6-2 or TRBV6-3 to TRBJ2-3; 7 bases in the junction line up with TRBD2. For the CDR3, the sequence is CASSYSGPRADTQYF. The sequenced DNA: TGTGCCAGCAGTTATAGCGGGCCTCGGGCAGATACGCAGTATTTT.